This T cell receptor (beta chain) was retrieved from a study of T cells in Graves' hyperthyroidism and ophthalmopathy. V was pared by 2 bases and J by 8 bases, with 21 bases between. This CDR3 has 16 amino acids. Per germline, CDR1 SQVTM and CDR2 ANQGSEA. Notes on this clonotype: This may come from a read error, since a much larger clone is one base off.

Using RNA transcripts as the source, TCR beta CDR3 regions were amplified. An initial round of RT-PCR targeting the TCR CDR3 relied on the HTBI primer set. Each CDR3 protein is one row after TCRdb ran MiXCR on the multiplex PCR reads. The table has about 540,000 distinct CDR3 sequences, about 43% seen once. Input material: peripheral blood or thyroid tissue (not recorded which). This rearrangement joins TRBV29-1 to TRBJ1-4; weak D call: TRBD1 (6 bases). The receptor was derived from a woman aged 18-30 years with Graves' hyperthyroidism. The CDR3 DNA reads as TGCAGCGTTGAATTGGCCACGGCCAGGGGACGGGAAAAACTGTTTTTT. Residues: CSVELATARGREKLFF.